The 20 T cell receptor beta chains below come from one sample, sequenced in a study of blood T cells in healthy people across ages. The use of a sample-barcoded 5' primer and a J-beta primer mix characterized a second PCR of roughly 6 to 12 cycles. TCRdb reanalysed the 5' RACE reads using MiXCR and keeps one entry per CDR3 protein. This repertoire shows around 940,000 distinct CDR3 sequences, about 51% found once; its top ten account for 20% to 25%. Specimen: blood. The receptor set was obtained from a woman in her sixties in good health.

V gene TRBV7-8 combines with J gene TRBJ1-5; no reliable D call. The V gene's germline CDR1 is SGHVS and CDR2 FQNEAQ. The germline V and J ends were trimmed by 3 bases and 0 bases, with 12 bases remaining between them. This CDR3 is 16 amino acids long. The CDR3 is CASSFSDYYSNQPQHF. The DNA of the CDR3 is TGTGCCAGCAGCTTCAGCGACTATTATAGCAATCAGCCCCAGCATTTT.

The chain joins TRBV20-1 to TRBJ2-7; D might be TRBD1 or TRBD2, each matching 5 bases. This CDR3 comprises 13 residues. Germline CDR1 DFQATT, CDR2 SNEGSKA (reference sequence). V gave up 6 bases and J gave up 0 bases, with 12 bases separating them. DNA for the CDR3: TGCAGTGCCAGGGACGGGGACTCCTACGAGCAGTACTTC. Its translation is CSARDGDSYEQYF.

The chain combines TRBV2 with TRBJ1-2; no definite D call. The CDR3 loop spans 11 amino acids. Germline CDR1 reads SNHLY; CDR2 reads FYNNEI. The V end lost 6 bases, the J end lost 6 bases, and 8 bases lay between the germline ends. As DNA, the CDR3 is TGTGCCAGCAGAAGGACCGATGGCTACACCTTC. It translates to CASRRTDGYTF.

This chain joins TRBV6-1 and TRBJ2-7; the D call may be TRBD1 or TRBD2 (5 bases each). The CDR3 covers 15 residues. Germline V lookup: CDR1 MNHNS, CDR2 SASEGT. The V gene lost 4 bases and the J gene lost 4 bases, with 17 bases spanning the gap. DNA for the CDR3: TGTGCCAGCAGTGTAAACCGGGGACGGCGATACGAGCAGTACTTC. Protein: CASSVNRGRRYEQYF.

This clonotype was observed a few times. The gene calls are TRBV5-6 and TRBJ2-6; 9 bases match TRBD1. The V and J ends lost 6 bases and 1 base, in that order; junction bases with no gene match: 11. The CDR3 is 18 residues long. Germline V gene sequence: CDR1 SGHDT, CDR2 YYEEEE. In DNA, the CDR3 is TGTGCCAGCACCTTAAACAGGGGGCATCTGTCTGGGGCCAACGTCCTGACTTTC. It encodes CASTLNRGHLSGANVLTF.

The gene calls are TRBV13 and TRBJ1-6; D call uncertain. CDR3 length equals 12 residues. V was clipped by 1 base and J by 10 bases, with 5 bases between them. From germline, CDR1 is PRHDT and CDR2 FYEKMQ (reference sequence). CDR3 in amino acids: CASSLDLSPLHF. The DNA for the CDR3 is TGTGCCAGCAGCTTAGATTTATCACCCCTCCACTTT.

The CDR3 reads CSAALRGRSSEQFF. In DNA form, the CDR3 reads TGCAGTGCTGCTCTTCGCGGGAGGTCCTCTGAGCAGTTCTTC. The chain has TRBV20-1 and TRBJ2-1, with 8 bases that match TRBD2. V trimming: 5 bases; J trimming: 9 bases; junction bases outside the gene matches: 12. The CDR3 is 14 amino acids. Per germline, CDR1 DFQATT and CDR2 SNEGSKA (reference sequence).

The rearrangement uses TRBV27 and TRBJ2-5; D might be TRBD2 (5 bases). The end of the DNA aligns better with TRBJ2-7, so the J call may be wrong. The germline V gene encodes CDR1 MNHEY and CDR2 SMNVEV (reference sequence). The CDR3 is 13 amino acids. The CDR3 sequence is CASRFGPRGEQYF. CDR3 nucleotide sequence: TGTGCCAGCAGGTTCGGGCCCCGGGGCGAGCAGTACTTC.

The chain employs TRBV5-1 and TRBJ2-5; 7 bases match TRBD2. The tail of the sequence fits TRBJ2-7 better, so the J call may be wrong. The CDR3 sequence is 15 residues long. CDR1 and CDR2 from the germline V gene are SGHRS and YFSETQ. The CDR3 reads CASSFLASGTYEQYF. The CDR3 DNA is TGCGCCAGCAGCTTTCTTGCTAGCGGAACCTACGAGCAGTACTTC.

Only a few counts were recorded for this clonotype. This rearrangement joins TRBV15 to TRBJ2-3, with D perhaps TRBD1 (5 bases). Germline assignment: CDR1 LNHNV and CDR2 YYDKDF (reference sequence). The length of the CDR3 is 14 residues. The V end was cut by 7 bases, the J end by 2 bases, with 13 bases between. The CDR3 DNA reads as TGTGCCACCAAGAATAGCAGGGACACAGATACGCAGTATTTT. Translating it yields CATKNSRDTDTQYF.

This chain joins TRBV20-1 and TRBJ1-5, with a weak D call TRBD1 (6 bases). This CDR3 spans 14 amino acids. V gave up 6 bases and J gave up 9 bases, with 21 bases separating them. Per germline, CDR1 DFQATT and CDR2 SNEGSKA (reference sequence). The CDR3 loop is CSAPLDSWRGPQHF. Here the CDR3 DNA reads TGCAGTGCGCCCTTGGACAGTTGGAGGGGGCCCCAGCATTTT.

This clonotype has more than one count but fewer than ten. The CDR3 DNA follows: TGTGCCAGCATTGGAAACCGTGAGCAGTTCTTC. This translates into CASIGNREQFF. The chain employs TRBV6-5 and TRBJ2-1; D gene unclear. Per germline, CDR1 MNHEY and CDR2 SVGAGI. V was clipped by 7 bases and J by 9 bases, with 10 bases between them. The CDR3 consists of 11 residues.

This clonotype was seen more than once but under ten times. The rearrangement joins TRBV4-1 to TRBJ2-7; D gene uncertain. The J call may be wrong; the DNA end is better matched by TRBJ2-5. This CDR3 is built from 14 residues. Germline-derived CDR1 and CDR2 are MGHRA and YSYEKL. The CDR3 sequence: CASSLLFTGETQYF. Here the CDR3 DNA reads TGCGCCAGCAGCCTCCTTTTCACTGGGGAGACCCAGTACTTC.

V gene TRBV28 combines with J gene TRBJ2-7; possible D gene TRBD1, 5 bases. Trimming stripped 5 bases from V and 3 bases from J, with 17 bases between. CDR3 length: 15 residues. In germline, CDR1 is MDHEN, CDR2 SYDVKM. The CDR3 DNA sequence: TGTGCCAGCAGTCCAGAAACAGGATCGGACTACGAGCAGTACTTC. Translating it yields CASSPETGSDYEQYF. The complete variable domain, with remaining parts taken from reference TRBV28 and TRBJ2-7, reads DVKVTQSSRYLVKRTGEKVFLECVQDMDHENMFWYRQDPGLGLRLIYFSYDVKMKEKGDIPEGYSVSREKKERFSLILESASTNQTSMYLCASSPETGSDYEQYFGPGTRLTVT.

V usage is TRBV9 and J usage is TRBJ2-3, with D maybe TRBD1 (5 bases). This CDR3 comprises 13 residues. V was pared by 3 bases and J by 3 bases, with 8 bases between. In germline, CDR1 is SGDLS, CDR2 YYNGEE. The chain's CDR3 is CASSDQGTDTQYF. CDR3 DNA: TGTGCCAGCAGCGACCAGGGTACAGATACGCAGTATTTT.

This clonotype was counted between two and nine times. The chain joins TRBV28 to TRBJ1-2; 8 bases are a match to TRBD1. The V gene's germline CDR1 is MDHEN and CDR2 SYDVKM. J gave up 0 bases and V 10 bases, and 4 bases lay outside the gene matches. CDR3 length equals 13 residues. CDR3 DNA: TGTGCCACACAGACAGGGGCTAACTATGGCTACACCTTC. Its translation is CATQTGANYGYTF.

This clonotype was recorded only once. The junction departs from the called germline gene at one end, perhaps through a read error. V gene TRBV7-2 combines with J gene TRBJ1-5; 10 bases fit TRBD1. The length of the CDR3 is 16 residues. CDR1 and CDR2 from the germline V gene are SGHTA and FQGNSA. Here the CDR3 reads CASSDFPGQGTQPQHF. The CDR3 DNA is TGTGCTAGCAGCGATTTCCCGGGACAGGGGACTCAGCCCCAGCATTTT.

CDR3 loop: CASSLLSGGVEETQYF. The CDR3 bases are TGTGCCAGCAGTCTACTTTCGGGAGGCGTAGAGGAGACCCAGTACTTC. The chain links TRBV12-3 or TRBV12-4 to TRBJ2-4; TRBD2 aligns across 7 bases. The J call may be faulty, since TRBJ2-5 better matches the DNA end. The CDR3 consists of 16 residues.

This CDR3 reads CASRPFTSGSTYEQYF. The CDR3 DNA is TGTGCCAGCAGGCCCTTTACTAGCGGGAGTACCTACGAGCAGTACTTC. The chain is built from TRBV6-6 and TRBJ2-7; the match to TRBD2 covers 11 bases. The ends lost 6 bases at V and 2 bases at J; junction bases unmatched: 9. CDR1 MNHNY and CDR2 SVGAGI come from the germline V gene (reference sequence). The CDR3 is made up of 16 amino acids.

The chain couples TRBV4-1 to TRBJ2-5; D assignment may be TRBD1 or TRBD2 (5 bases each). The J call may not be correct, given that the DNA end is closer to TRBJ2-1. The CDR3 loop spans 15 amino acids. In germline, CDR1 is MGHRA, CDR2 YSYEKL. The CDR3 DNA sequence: TGCGCCAGCAGCCAAGGGGGGAGCGGCCAAGAGACCCAGTTCTTC. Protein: CASSQGGSGQETQFF.